This TCR beta chain was captured by sequencing in a study of lymphopenia after photon versus proton radiotherapy. Trimming removed 4 bases at V and 0 bases at J, with 13 bases between. Germline CDR1 reads SEHNR; CDR2 reads FQNEAQ (reference sequence). There are 16 residues in the CDR3. On this clone: The antigen is undetermined.

Whole-study results and caveats: After lymphocyte nadir, photon-treated repertoires showed oligoclonal expansion, especially CD8+ Temra.

Profiling relied on immunoSEQ multiplex PCR, and the TCRdb table lists in-frame clones only, not all of them. Of some 41,000 clones in the sample, around 84% were seen once. This chain joins TRBV7-9 and TRBJ1-3, with D maybe TRBD1 (5 bases). This TCR came from a woman in her 70s with pancreatic cancer. Some clones in this sample may be carry-over from other donors' samples. The starting material was peripheral blood, obtained from a patient treated with proton-based radiotherapy. The CDR3 loop reads CASSSRQTGSGNTIYF. The CDR3 DNA reads as TGTGCCAGCAGCTCCAGACAGACCGGCTCTGGAAACACCATATATTTT.